The 29 T cell receptor beta chains below come from one sample, sequenced in a study of cytomegalovirus exposure and HLA in healthy donors. Both 60 Vbeta primers and 13 Jbeta primers went into the PCR. Method: immunoSEQ multiplex PCR; TCRdb's copy keeps in-frame clones and lacks some. The sample lists approximately 140,000 clones; over 70% were seen once. Sequenced sample: PBMCs. The receptor set was obtained from a woman between 40 and 55 years old in good health and CMV-seronegative.

V gene TRBV5-1 combines with J gene TRBJ2-7, with D unresolved. Germline CDR1 and CDR2: SGHRS and YFSETQ. V lost 1 base, J lost 6 bases, and 8 bases lay in between. This CDR3 is 12 amino acids long. The CDR3 DNA follows: TGCGCCAGCAGCTTGACACGATCCGAGCAGTACTTC. Protein product: CASSLTRSEQYF.

This chain uses TRBV6-1 with TRBJ1-1; TRBD1 is a possible D gene (6 bases). V lost 8 bases and J 7 bases, leaving 11 bases between the germline ends. The germline V gene has CDR1 MNHNS and CDR2 SASEGT. There are 11 residues in the CDR3. The CDR3 DNA is TGTGCCAGCGTGGGGGCTGGTGAAGCTTTCTTT. This gives the protein CASVGAGEAFF.

This chain uses TRBV11-1 with TRBJ2-5; 7 positions agree with TRBD1. CDR1 is SGHAT, CDR2 FQDESV, per germline (reference sequence). V shed 5 bases and J 4 bases; nucleotides not matched to a gene: 13. The length of the CDR3 is 16 residues. The CDR3 DNA follows: TGTGCCAGCAGCCCCGGGACAGCGAACCCAGCAGAGACCCAGTACTTC. It is translated as CASSPGTANPAETQYF.

The chain combines TRBV5-1 with TRBJ2-1; 9 positions agree with TRBD1. Losses at the gene ends were 4 bases for V and 0 bases for J; bases not matched to a gene: 2. This CDR3 contains 15 residues. Germline values: CDR1 SGHRS, CDR2 YFSETQ. DNA for the CDR3: TGCGCCAGCAGCGAGGGACAGGGCTCCTACAATGAGCAGTTCTTC. Protein sequence: CASSEGQGSYNEQFF.

This chain connects TRBV6-5 to TRBJ2-3, with TRBD1 identical over 7 bases. The V segment lost 4 bases and the J segment 2 bases; nucleotides outside the gene matches: 9. Looked up from germline, CDR1 is MNHEY and CDR2 is SVGAGI. This CDR3 is 16 amino acids long. In nucleotides, the CDR3 is TGTGCCAGCAGTTTTAGGCCGGGACAGTCCACAGATACGCAGTATTTT. This encodes CASSFRPGQSTDTQYF.

The rearrangement joins TRBV14 to TRBJ1-1; D remains ambiguous. The CDR3 length is 14 residues. CDR1 is SGHDN, CDR2 FVKESK, per germline. Deletions cut 3 bases from V and 3 bases from J, with 11 bases between. In DNA form, the CDR3 reads TGTGCCAGCAGCCATGCGAGGCTAGACACTGAAGCTTTCTTT. Translating gives CASSHARLDTEAFF.

The count of this clone is one. The chain uses TRBV19 and TRBJ2-1; 8 bases are a match to TRBD2. After removal of 3 bases from V and 3 bases from J, the junction contained 10 bases not matched to a gene. Germline values: CDR1 LNHDA, CDR2 SQIVND (reference sequence). The CDR3 is made up of 17 amino acids. CDR3 loop: CASSIEGGRMGYNEQFF. The CDR3 DNA sequence: TGTGCCAGTAGTATTGAAGGCGGGAGGATGGGCTACAATGAGCAGTTCTTC.

This chain uses TRBV28 with TRBJ2-3, with D maybe TRBD2 (5 bases). The V gene lost 3 bases and the J gene lost 2 bases, with 12 bases spanning the gap. Germline lookup yields CDR1 MDHEN and CDR2 SYDVKM. The length of the CDR3 is 15 residues. The CDR3 DNA reads TGTGCCAGCAGTTTTCCAACGGGAAACACAGATACGCAGTATTTT. As protein: CASSFPTGNTDTQYF.

The J gene is TRBJ2-2, the V gene TRBV6-5; tentative D call: TRBD1 (6 bases). CDR3 length: 14 amino acids. Germline CDR1 MNHEY, CDR2 SVGAGI. Trimming took 5 bases from V and 1 from J, leaving 8 bases between them. The CDR3 is CASSQTGNTGELFF. Here the CDR3 DNA reads TGTGCCAGCAGTCAGACAGGGAACACCGGGGAGCTGTTTTTT.

V and J are TRBV11-2 and TRBJ1-2; maybe TRBD1 (6 bases). Germline CDR1 is SGHAT and CDR2 is FQNNGV. This CDR3 has 15 amino acids. V was cut by 1 base and J by 8 bases, with 17 bases left in between. The CDR3 spells CASSLVGSHRDGYTF. CDR3 in DNA: TGTGCCAGCAGCTTAGTAGGTAGCCACAGGGACGGCTACACCTTC.

This clone has more than one count but fewer than ten. V is TRBV6-1 and J is TRBJ1-2, with 9 bases matching TRBD1. The CDR3 consists of 17 residues. Trimming cost V 4 bases and J 5 bases; bases outside gene matches: 14. CDR1 and CDR2 (germline): MNHNS, SASEGT. DNA of the CDR3: TGTGCCAGCAGTGTCGAAACAGGGGGCGCGGACCATTATGGCTACACCTTC. Its protein is CASSVETGGADHYGYTF.

The chain couples TRBV6-1 to TRBJ1-4; possible D gene TRBD1, 5 bases. Germline V gene sequence: CDR1 MNHNS, CDR2 SASEGT. V lost 3 bases and J 7 bases, leaving 21 bases between the germline ends. This CDR3 has 17 residues. The DNA of the CDR3 is TGTGCCAGCAGTGAGGGGTCTGTGGCAGGGTGGGTTGAAAAACTGTTTTTT. The encoded protein is CASSEGSVAGWVEKLFF.

This CDR3 is CASRTGTPGDYGYTF. In DNA form, the CDR3 reads TGCGCCAGCAGGACCGGGACACCAGGTGACTATGGCTACACCTTC. This chain joins TRBV5-1 and TRBJ1-2; maybe TRBD1 (6 bases). V gave up 5 bases and J gave up 3 bases, with 17 bases separating them. CDR3 length: 15 amino acids. The V gene's germline CDR1 is SGHRS and CDR2 YFSETQ. The full variable domain, in which reference TRBV5-1 and TRBJ1-2 provide the parts outside the CDR3, is KAGVTQTPRYLIKTRGQQVTLSCSPISGHRSVSWYQQTPGQGLQFLFEYFSETQRNKGNFPGRFSGRQFSNSRSEMNVSTLELGDSALYLCASRTGTPGDYGYTFGSGTRLTVV.

V gene TRBV2 combines with J gene TRBJ1-5; 8 bases fit TRBD1. The germline V gene encodes CDR1 SNHLY and CDR2 FYNNEI. J gave up 9 bases and V 1 base, and 8 bases lay outside the gene matches. CDR3 length equals 15 residues. The CDR3 loop reads CASSEGTGPKGPQHF. CDR3 nucleotide sequence: TGTGCCAGCAGTGAAGGGACAGGGCCTAAGGGGCCCCAGCATTTT.

CDR3 residues: CASSLGLAGGPRDTQYF. The CDR3 bases are TGTGCCAGCAGTCTCGGACTAGCGGGAGGGCCGAGAGATACGCAGTATTTT. The chain couples TRBV28 to TRBJ2-3; 15 bases fit TRBD2. This CDR3 spans 17 amino acids. Germline CDR1 is MDHEN and CDR2 is SYDVKM. V gave up 5 bases and J gave up 5 bases; unmatched junction bases: 8.

The chain combines TRBV7-9 with TRBJ2-3, with 11 bases that match TRBD2. The J segment lost 3 bases and the V segment lost 6 bases, leaving 11 bases of the junction unmatched. This CDR3 comprises 17 residues. Germline V lookup: CDR1 SEHNR, CDR2 FQNEAQ (reference sequence). CDR3 sequence (DNA): TGTGCCAGCAGTTTATTAGCGGGGGGGCGGAAGACAGATACGCAGTATTTT. It specifies CASSLLAGGRKTDTQYF.

This chain uses TRBV23-1 with TRBJ2-7; D not resolved. TRBV23-1 is assigned to the ORF class and has an uncertain function. Trimming pared 8 bases from V and 4 bases from J, leaving 21 bases between. This CDR3 has 15 residues. The CDR3 DNA is TGCGCCAGCTGCCCCTTTGAGCGTGGCGCTTACGAGCAGTACTTC. It translates to CASCPFERGAYEQYF.

The V and J genes are TRBV28 and TRBJ2-3; 7 nucleotides align to TRBD2. After removal of 8 bases from V and 2 bases from J, the junction contained 1 base not matched to a gene. This CDR3 is built from 12 residues. The germline gives CDR1 MDHEN, CDR2 SYDVKM. This CDR3 reads CASRDYTDTQYF. DNA for the CDR3: TGTGCCAGCCGGGACTACACAGATACGCAGTATTTT.

Here the CDR3 reads CASSSRGGQGSETQYF. The DNA of the CDR3 is TGTGCCAGCAGCTCCAGAGGGGGACAGGGGTCTGAGACCCAGTACTTC. This chain connects TRBV9 to TRBJ2-5; TRBD1 matches 10 bases. The CDR3 consists of 16 residues. Germline V gene sequence: CDR1 SGDLS, CDR2 YYNGEE. With 4 bases clipped from V and 5 bases from J, the junction kept 11 bases outside the gene matches.

This clone was found once. The chain joins TRBV27 to TRBJ1-2; no definite D call. Germline loops: CDR1 MNHEY, CDR2 SMNVEV (reference sequence). V dropped 6 bases and J dropped 4 bases, with 15 bases sitting between them. The CDR3 has 14 residues. DNA for the CDR3: TGTGCCAGCAGCCTTCAGGCCCCTGGCTATGGCTACACCTTC. Protein product: CASSLQAPGYGYTF.

The chain combines TRBV27 with TRBJ2-1, with TRBD2 as a possible D gene (6 bases). V was pared by 4 bases and J by 0 bases, with 13 bases between. The CDR3 is made up of 16 amino acids. The germline gives CDR1 MNHEY, CDR2 SMNVEV (reference sequence). Here the CDR3 reads CASSSPGGASYNEQFF. DNA of the CDR3: TGTGCCAGCAGTTCCCCGGGCGGGGCCTCCTACAATGAGCAGTTCTTC.

The chain uses TRBV5-1 and TRBJ2-3; D possibly corresponds to TRBD1 (6 bases). Looked up from germline, CDR1 is SGHRS and CDR2 is YFSETQ. CDR3 length equals 16 residues. Trimming shortened V by 1 base and J by 0 bases, and 12 bases separated the two germline ends. Written as DNA, the CDR3 is TGCGCCAGCAGCTTGCTAACAGGGCGTAGCACAGATACGCAGTATTTT. Protein sequence: CASSLLTGRSTDTQYF.

This chain uses TRBV10-1 with TRBJ2-7, with TRBD2 matching 13 bases. Germline assignment: CDR1 WNHNN and CDR2 SYGVQD (reference sequence). The CDR3 runs 15 residues. The ends lost 0 bases at V and 7 bases at J; junction bases unmatched: 3. CDR3 region: CASSESGGLAGEQYF. In nucleotides, the CDR3 is TGCGCCAGCAGTGAGTCGGGGGGACTAGCGGGAGAGCAGTACTTC.

This clone has more than one count but fewer than ten. The chain recombines TRBV28 with TRBJ2-1, with 8 positions matching TRBD2. V gave up 6 bases and J gave up 8 bases; unmatched junction bases: 15. The CDR3 length is 16 residues. Germline V CDR1 and CDR2: MDHEN, SYDVKM. This CDR3 reads CASRFSGRGVYDEQFF. CDR3 DNA: TGTGCCAGCAGATTTTCGGGGCGGGGGGTGTACGATGAGCAGTTCTTC.

The V gene is TRBV6-1, the J gene TRBJ1-5, with D possibly matching TRBD1 (6 bases). The CDR3 has 15 amino acids. CDR1 and CDR2 (germline): MNHNS, SASEGT. V was clipped by 5 bases and J by 3 bases, with 14 bases between them. The CDR3 nucleotides read TGTGCCAGCAGTCCCGTACAGGGATTCAATCAGCCCCAGCATTTT. Protein: CASSPVQGFNQPQHF.

This chain uses TRBV28 with TRBJ2-5; tentative D call: TRBD1 (5 bases). Between the trimmed V and J ends, which lost 6 bases and 1 base, there was a span of 15 bases. Per germline, CDR1 MDHEN and CDR2 SYDVKM. This CDR3 comprises 15 residues. The CDR3 spells CASSRDGAVQETQYF. The CDR3 DNA follows: TGTGCCAGCAGCAGGGATGGGGCCGTCCAAGAGACCCAGTACTTC.

On this clone itself: The junction and the germline gene differ at one end; a read error may be behind it. The rearrangement joins TRBV18 to TRBJ2-2, with 9 bases that match TRBD1. This CDR3 spans 15 amino acids. Germline-derived CDR1 and CDR2 are KGHSH and LQKENI. This CDR3 reads CASSSPGTGFEELFF. DNA for the CDR3: TGTGCCAGCTCATCACCGGGGACAGGGTTTGAGGAGCTGTTTTTT.

This clone appeared a few times. The CDR3 bases are TGTGCCAGCAGTGTTGCCATCTACTCCTACGAGCAGTACTTC. This translates into CASSVAIYSYEQYF. V usage is TRBV6-1 and J usage is TRBJ2-7, with D unclear. Trimming left V 4 bases short and J 0 bases short, with 10 bases between. The CDR3 covers 14 residues. From germline, CDR1 is MNHNS and CDR2 SASEGT.

The chain employs TRBV5-6 and TRBJ1-1; tentative D call: TRBD1 (6 bases). Germline V gene lookup returns CDR1 SGHDT and CDR2 YYEEEE. The CDR3 is made up of 15 amino acids. V dropped 3 bases and J dropped 1 base, with 13 bases sitting between them. The CDR3 DNA sequence: TGTGCCAGCAGCTCTTCTCGGACAGCGAACACTGAAGCTTTCTTT. It specifies CASSSSRTANTEAFF.